Below, one TCR beta chain is given with its context. This specimen comes from a study of blood T cell repertoires in COVID-19. Only in-frame clones appear in the TCRdb table, and some are missing; sequencing was by immunoSEQ multiplex PCR. The sample has 300,000 to 400,000 clones, about 87% seen once; the top ten hold over 4.5%. Participants, 18 to 89 years old, spanned 25 or so US areas. The CDR3 totals 17 residues. Per the germline V gene, CDR1 is LGHNA and CDR2 is YNFKEQ. Losses at the gene ends were 1 base for V and 2 bases for J; bases not matched to a gene: 8. Specimen: PBMCs or T cells enriched from blood (not recorded which). The source of this sequence is a man aged 30 to 39 who had recovered from COVID-19. The chain combines TRBV4-2 with TRBJ2-7; 10 bases map to TRBD2. CDR3 region: CASSQVFSGGPTYEQYF. CDR3 nucleotide sequence: TGTGCCAGCAGCCAAGTCTTTAGCGGGGGGCCAACCTACGAGCAGTACTTC.